This T cell receptor (beta chain) was recorded in a study of cytomegalovirus exposure and HLA in healthy donors. Study findings and constraints: Cytomegalovirus-associated status was assigned to some 180 TCR beta chains.

Profiling relied on immunoSEQ multiplex PCR, and the TCRdb table lists in-frame clones only, not all of them. The sample includes tens of thousands of clones, over 85% seen only once; the top ten take more than 1.2%. For this clone: Its antigen is not known.

The germline CDR1 and CDR2 sequences are SNHLY and FYNNEI. Losses at the gene ends were 3 bases for V and 3 bases for J; bases not matched to a gene: 0. The CDR3 covers 13 residues. These donors were members of the 120-subject validation cohort, a group separate from the approximately 700-subject first cohort. The chain couples TRBV2 to TRBJ2-5; 8 positions agree with TRBD1. This TCR derives from a man between 18 and 35 years old in good health and CMV-seropositive. The sequenced material came from PBMCs. Here the CDR3 reads CASSEDREETQYF. The CDR3 DNA follows: TGTGCCAGCAGTGAGGACAGGGAAGAGACCCAGTACTTC.